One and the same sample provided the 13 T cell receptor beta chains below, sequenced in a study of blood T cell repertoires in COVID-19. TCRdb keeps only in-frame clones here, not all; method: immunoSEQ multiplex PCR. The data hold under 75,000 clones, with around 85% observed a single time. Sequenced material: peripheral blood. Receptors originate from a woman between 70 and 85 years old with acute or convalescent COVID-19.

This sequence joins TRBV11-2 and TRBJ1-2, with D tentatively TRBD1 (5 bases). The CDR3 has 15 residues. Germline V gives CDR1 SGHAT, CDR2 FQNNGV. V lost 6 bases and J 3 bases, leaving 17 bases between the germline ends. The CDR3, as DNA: TGTGCCAGCAGTTTGGGGGGGGTTACTCACTATGGCTACACCTTC. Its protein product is CASSLGGVTHYGYTF.

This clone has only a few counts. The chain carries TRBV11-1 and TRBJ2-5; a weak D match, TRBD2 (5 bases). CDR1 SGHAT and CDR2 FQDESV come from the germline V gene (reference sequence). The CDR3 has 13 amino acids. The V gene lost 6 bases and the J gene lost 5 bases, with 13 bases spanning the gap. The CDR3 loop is CASSSLGGETQYF. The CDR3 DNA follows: TGTGCCAGCAGTTCATTGGGCGGGGAGACCCAGTACTTC.

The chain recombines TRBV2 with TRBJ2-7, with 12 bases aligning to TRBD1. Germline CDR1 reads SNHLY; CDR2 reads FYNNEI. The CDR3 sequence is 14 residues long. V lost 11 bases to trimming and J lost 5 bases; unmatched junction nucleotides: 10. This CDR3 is CACRGGQGAHEQYF. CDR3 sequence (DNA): TGTGCCTGCCGTGGGGGACAGGGGGCCCACGAGCAGTACTTC.

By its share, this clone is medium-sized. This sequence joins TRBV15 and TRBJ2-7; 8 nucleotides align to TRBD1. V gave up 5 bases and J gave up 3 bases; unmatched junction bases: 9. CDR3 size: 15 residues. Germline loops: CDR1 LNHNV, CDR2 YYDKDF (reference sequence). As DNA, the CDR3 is TGTGCCACCAGCGAATACTCAGGGGGCCTCTACGAGCAGTACTTC. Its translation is CATSEYSGGLYEQYF. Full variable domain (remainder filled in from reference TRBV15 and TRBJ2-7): DAMVIQNPRYQVTQFGKPVTLSCSQTLNHNVMYWYQQKSSQAPKLLFHYYDKDFNNEADTPDNFQSRRPNTSFCFLDIRSPGLGDTAMYLCATSEYSGGLYEQYFGPGTRLTVT.

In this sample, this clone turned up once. In DNA, the CDR3 is TGCGCCAGCAGAACAACAGGACAGACACAAGAGACCCAGTACTTC. Translation: CASRTTGQTQETQYF. The gene calls are TRBV5-1 and TRBJ2-5, with D tentatively TRBD1 (6 bases). CDR1 is SGHRS and CDR2 is YFSETQ in the germline V gene. CDR3 length: 15 residues. V lost 5 bases, J lost 2 bases, and 16 bases lay in between.

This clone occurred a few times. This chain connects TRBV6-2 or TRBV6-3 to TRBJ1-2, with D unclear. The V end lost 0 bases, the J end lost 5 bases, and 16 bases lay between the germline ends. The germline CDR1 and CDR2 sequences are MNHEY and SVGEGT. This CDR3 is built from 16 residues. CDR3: CASSYSRRVPGYGYTF. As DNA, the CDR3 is TGTGCCAGCAGTTACTCGAGGAGGGTTCCGGGGTATGGCTACACCTTC.

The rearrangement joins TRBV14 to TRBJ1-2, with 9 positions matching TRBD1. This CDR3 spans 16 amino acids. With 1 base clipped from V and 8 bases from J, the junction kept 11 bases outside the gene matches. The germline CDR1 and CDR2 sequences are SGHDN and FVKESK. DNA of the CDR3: TGTGCCAGCAGCCAAGCCCTTCTCTCGACAGGGGGGGGCTACACCTTC. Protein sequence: CASSQALLSTGGGYTF.

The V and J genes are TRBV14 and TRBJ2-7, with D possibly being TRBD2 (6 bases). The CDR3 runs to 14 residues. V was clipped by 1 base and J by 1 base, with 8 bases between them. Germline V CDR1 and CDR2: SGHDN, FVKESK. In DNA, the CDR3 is TGTGCCAGCAGCCAAGCTGGGGGGTCCTACGAGCAGTACTTC. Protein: CASSQAGGSYEQYF.

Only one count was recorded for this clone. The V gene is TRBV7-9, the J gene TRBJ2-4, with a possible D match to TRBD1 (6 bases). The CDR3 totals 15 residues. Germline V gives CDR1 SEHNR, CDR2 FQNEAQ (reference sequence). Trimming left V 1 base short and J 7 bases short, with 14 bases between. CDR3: CASSLVGGGVNIQYF. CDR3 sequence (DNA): TGTGCCAGCAGCTTAGTAGGGGGTGGGGTGAACATTCAGTACTTC.

The DNA of the CDR3 is TGTGCCATCAGTGCGTCGTCGGGACATACCTATGGCTACACCTTC. It specifies CAISASSGHTYGYTF. V is TRBV10-3 and J is TRBJ1-2, with D perhaps matching TRBD1 (6 bases). Germline CDR1 reads ENHRY; CDR2 reads SYGVKD. V lost 4 bases, J lost 4 bases, and 16 bases lay in between. The CDR3 has 15 residues.

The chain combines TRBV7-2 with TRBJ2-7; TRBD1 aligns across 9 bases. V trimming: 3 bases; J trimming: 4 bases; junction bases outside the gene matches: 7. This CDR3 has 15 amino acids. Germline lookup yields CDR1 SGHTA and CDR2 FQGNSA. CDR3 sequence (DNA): TGTGCCAGCAGCTTGGACAGGGGCCGACCTTACGAGCAGTACTTC. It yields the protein CASSLDRGRPYEQYF.

CDR3 in amino acids: CATRRDKSSGNTIYF. The CDR3 coding sequence is TGTGCCACCCGCAGGGACAAAAGCTCTGGAAACACCATATATTTT. This chain joins TRBV10-3 and TRBJ1-3, with TRBD1 as a possible D gene (6 bases). From germline, CDR1 is ENHRY and CDR2 SYGVKD. Trimming cost V 10 bases and J 0 bases, with 16 bases left between them. The CDR3 has 15 residues.

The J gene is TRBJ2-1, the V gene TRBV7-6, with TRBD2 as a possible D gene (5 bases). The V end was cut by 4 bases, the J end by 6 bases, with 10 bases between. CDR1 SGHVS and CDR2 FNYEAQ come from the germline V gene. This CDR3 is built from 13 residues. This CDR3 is CASSSPAGNEQFF. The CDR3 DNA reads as TGTGCCAGCAGCTCCCCCGCGGGCAATGAGCAGTTCTTC.